Listed below are T cell receptor beta chains from one sample, sequenced in a study of blood T cell repertoires in COVID-19. TCRdb's table, derived via immunoSEQ multiplex PCR, lists solely in-frame clones and lacks some. Of 360,000 or so clones in the sample, around 92% were seen once. The sample was PBMCs or T cells enriched from blood (not recorded which). The receptors shown here come from a woman in her 30s who had recovered from COVID-19. The CDR3 runs from the conserved cysteine through the conserved F or W.

v_call	j_call	cdr3_aa
TRBV7-9	TRBJ2-7	CASSGGTGQLREQYF
TRBV4-3	TRBJ1-6	CASSQVQSNSPLHF
TRBV2	TRBJ2-7	CASITGLAGGGLRREQYF
TRBV11-2	TRBJ2-2	CASSSLRTGELFF
TRBV12-3/TRBV12-4	TRBJ1-2	CASSPTGLYGYTF
TRBV9	TRBJ1-1	CASSPRAGSNTEAFF
TRBV3-1/TRBV3-2	TRBJ2-1	CASSQEGLAGVNEQFF
TRBV7-3	TRBJ2-3	CASSFNSGAGADTQYF
TRBV27	TRBJ2-7	CASSLSQRRVQYF
TRBV25-1	TRBJ2-7	CASSLGPSYEQYF
TRBV5-4	TRBJ1-2	CASSSRGYGYTF
TRBV14	TRBJ1-2	CASSQGLIPGQGFYGYTF
TRBV14	TRBJ2-2	CASSQVAAGVGAGELFF
TRBV24-1	TRBJ2-1	CATSDLASSGSLQQFF
TRBV2	TRBJ1-4	CASGDRGLLEKLFF
TRBV7-3	TRBJ1-6	CASSPDGSSYNSPLHF
TRBV20-1	TRBJ2-1	CSASPGQGGNEQFF
TRBV29-1	TRBJ1-4	CSVRLQGANEKLFF
TRBV11-3	TRBJ2-3	CASSMGQWGTQYF
TRBV19	TRBJ2-7	CASSAAEYYEQYF
TRBV30	TRBJ2-1	CAQTSGRGNEQFF
TRBV30	TRBJ1-1	CAWSVPGEAFF
TRBV19	TRBJ1-2	CASSPPDRAGYGYTF
TRBV4-1	TRBJ2-7	CASSQGGTVVGGHSYEQYF
TRBV14	TRBJ2-7	CASSQVGWDTGKRDEQYF
TRBV7-2	TRBJ1-2	CASSLEAGAGDSYGYTF
TRBV5-1	TRBJ2-7	CASSSTKKAGPEQYF
TRBV4-1	TRBJ1-6	CASSHSPQAIIHPLHF
TRBV15	TRBJ2-3	CATSKAGTADTQYF